Listed below are T cell receptor beta chains from one sample, sequenced in a study of cytomegalovirus exposure and HLA in healthy donors. Libraries were prepared by immunoSEQ multiplex PCR; TCRdb keeps only in-frame clonotypes and omits some of them. The sample gives around 90,000 clones, 65% of which show up once; about 22% is in the top ten. Sequencing was carried out using PBMCs. These receptors all come from a woman between 50 and 59 years old in good health and CMV-seropositive. The conserved cysteine and the conserved F or W are not part of the CDR3 here. The D gene is left open where the match is weak.

v_gene: TRBV7-9
j_gene: TRBJ1-4
d_gene: .
CDR3aa: ASSLPTATNEKLF

v_gene: TRBV5-4
j_gene: TRBJ2-2
d_gene: .
CDR3aa: ASSLGGGAGELF

v_gene: TRBV5-1
j_gene: TRBJ1-2
d_gene: .
CDR3aa: ASSFGRDYYGYT

v_gene: TRBV19
j_gene: TRBJ2-3
d_gene: .
CDR3aa: ASSIKRGILSTDTQY

v_gene: TRBV7-9
j_gene: TRBJ1-2
d_gene: TRBD1
CDR3aa: ASSQGDSSPNYGYT

v_gene: TRBV10-1
j_gene: TRBJ1-4
d_gene: .
CDR3aa: ASSEGQSGGKLF

v_gene: TRBV7-2
j_gene: TRBJ2-3
d_gene: TRBD2
CDR3aa: ASSFRSGGADTQY

v_gene: TRBV6-1
j_gene: TRBJ1-1
d_gene: .
CDR3aa: ASRREVGTEAF

v_gene: TRBV5-1
j_gene: TRBJ1-1
d_gene: TRBD1
CDR3aa: ASRLTGQVIAF

v_gene: TRBV5-4
j_gene: TRBJ1-2
d_gene: TRBD1
CDR3aa: ASSSPGQGANYGYT

v_gene: TRBV5-4
j_gene: TRBJ2-3
d_gene: TRBD1
CDR3aa: ASSFQGASADTQY

v_gene: TRBV9
j_gene: TRBJ2-7
d_gene: .
CDR3aa: ASSPDGRFGDEQY

v_gene: TRBV28
j_gene: TRBJ2-3
d_gene: TRBD2
CDR3aa: ASSFEAGGRPDTQY

v_gene: TRBV7-9
j_gene: TRBJ2-7
d_gene: .
CDR3aa: ASSSNYEQY

v_gene: TRBV28
j_gene: TRBJ2-6
d_gene: TRBD2
CDR3aa: ASSYHSGRSSGANVLT

v_gene: TRBV11-2
j_gene: TRBJ2-2
d_gene: TRBD2
CDR3aa: ASSLELAGDTGELF

v_gene: TRBV4-3
j_gene: TRBJ1-5
d_gene: .
CDR3aa: ASSQWRDQPQH

v_gene: TRBV27
j_gene: TRBJ2-1
d_gene: .
CDR3aa: ASSLFGTKDNEQF

v_gene: TRBV27
j_gene: TRBJ2-3
d_gene: TRBD2
CDR3aa: ASSLVAGADTQY

v_gene: TRBV5-5
j_gene: TRBJ1-1
d_gene: .
CDR3aa: ASSPGWGVSNTEAF

v_gene: TRBV30
j_gene: TRBJ1-4
d_gene: .
CDR3aa: AWTSTMVAEKLF

v_gene: TRBV27
j_gene: TRBJ1-6
d_gene: .
CDR3aa: ASSLEQGISPLH

v_gene: TRBV7-9
j_gene: TRBJ2-6
d_gene: .
CDR3aa: SSSLVTGANVLT

v_gene: TRBV28
j_gene: TRBJ2-5
d_gene: .
CDR3aa: ASSQDSAQETQY

v_gene: TRBV6-1
j_gene: TRBJ1-2
d_gene: .
CDR3aa: AGGDRNGYT

v_gene: TRBV6-1
j_gene: TRBJ2-3
d_gene: .
CDR3aa: ASKQVTSTDTQY

v_gene: TRBV5-4
j_gene: TRBJ2-5
d_gene: TRBD2
CDR3aa: ASSLGGARGGRETQY